This passage covers 17 T cell receptor beta chains from one sample sequenced in a study of T cells in Graves' hyperthyroidism and ophthalmopathy. TCR beta CDR3 region amplification was performed from RNA transcripts. HTBI primers drove first-round RT-PCR of the TCR CDR3. MiXCR, applied by TCRdb to the multiplex PCR reads, yields one record per CDR3 protein. The sample carries a few hundred thousand distinct CDR3 sequences, 20% to 25% recorded once. The sequencing input was blood. The receptors come from a man aged 18 to 29 with Graves' hyperthyroidism.

The sample holds many counts of this clonotype. The chain combines TRBV6-5 with TRBJ1-2; D gene ambiguous. This CDR3 is 13 amino acids long. Germline loops: CDR1 MNHEY, CDR2 SVGAGI. V lost 2 bases, J lost 1 base, and 5 bases lay in between. CDR3 sequence reads: CASSYISNYGYTF. For the CDR3, the DNA is TGTGCCAGCAGTTACATCAGTAACTATGGCTACACCTTC.

The rearrangement links TRBV20-1 to TRBJ2-1; 9 bases align to TRBD1. Trimming cost V 3 bases and J 7 bases; bases outside gene matches: 10. CDR3 length equals 15 residues. Germline V gene sequence: CDR1 DFQATT, CDR2 SNEGSKA (reference sequence). CDR3 bases: TGCAGTGCTAGGCTAGGGACAGGGAGGTTTAATGAGCAGTTCTTC. This gives the protein CSARLGTGRFNEQFF.

This clonotype has a count of ten or more. The rearrangement joins TRBV5-1 to TRBJ2-7; no reliable D call. V was shortened by 0 bases and J by 1 base, with 14 bases between the two germline ends. CDR1 and CDR2 from the germline V gene are SGHRS and YFSETQ. The CDR3 runs 16 residues. CDR3: CASSLAGLWQSYEQYF. In DNA form, the CDR3 reads TGCGCCAGCAGCTTGGCCGGCCTGTGGCAGTCCTACGAGCAGTACTTC.

At least ten counts were recorded for this clonotype. The chain is built from TRBV19 and TRBJ1-5; the D is unclear. Between the trimmed V and J ends, which lost 10 bases and 3 bases, there was a span of 22 bases. Germline CDR1 and CDR2: LNHDA and SQIVND (reference sequence). CDR3 length equals 16 residues. This CDR3 is CATKDRGGDVNQPQHF. CDR3 in DNA: TGTGCCACCAAAGACCGGGGAGGCGATGTCAATCAGCCCCAGCATTTT.

This clonotype was counted at least ten times. The chain links TRBV30 to TRBJ2-2; D gene unclear. Germline V gene lookup returns CDR1 GTSNPN and CDR2 SVGIG (reference sequence). Trimming shortened V by 0 bases and J by 5 bases, and 10 bases separated the two germline ends. The CDR3 consists of 14 residues. The CDR3 protein is CAWSVILGTGELFF. CDR3 nucleotide sequence: TGTGCCTGGAGTGTAATCCTCGGGACCGGGGAGCTGTTTTTT.

The chain carries TRBV11-2 and TRBJ2-5; 8 bases map to TRBD1. Per germline, CDR1 SGHAT and CDR2 FQNNGV. The CDR3 contains 16 residues. The ends lost 3 bases at V and 4 bases at J; junction bases unmatched: 10. The CDR3 DNA is TGTGCCAGCAGCTTGGGGATGACAGGGGAGCCAGAGACCCAGTACTTC. It translates to CASSLGMTGEPETQYF. The variable domain in full, with the rest retrieved from reference TRBV11-2 and TRBJ2-5, is EAGVAQSPRYKIIEKRQSVAFWCNPISGHATLYWYQQILGQGPKLLIQFQNNGVVDDSQLPKDRFSAERLKGVDSTLKIQPAKLEDSAVYLCASSLGMTGEPETQYFGPGTRLLVL.

V and J are TRBV29-1 and TRBJ2-5; no firm D call. CDR3 size: 12 residues. Germline V gives CDR1 SQVTM, CDR2 ANQGSEA. Trimming removed 7 bases from V and 4 bases from J, with 13 bases in between. CDR3 coding DNA: TGCAGCGCCGGGTTTAATGGAGAGACCCAGTACTTC. Its protein product is CSAGFNGETQYF.

V is TRBV29-1 and J is TRBJ2-7; TRBD1 matches at 12 bases. The CDR3 spans 15 residues. Losses at the gene ends were 6 bases for V and 4 bases for J; bases not matched to a gene: 10. CDR1 is SQVTM and CDR2 is ANQGSEA in the germline V gene. The CDR3 coding sequence is TGCAGCGTCCAACCTGGGACAGGGGGCTTTTACGAGCAGTACTTC. Translated, it gives CSVQPGTGGFYEQYF.

The J gene is TRBJ2-2, the V gene TRBV4-1; 8 nucleotides align to TRBD1. With V trimmed by 0 bases and J by 7 bases, 7 bases remained unmatched. Germline loops: CDR1 MGHRA, CDR2 YSYEKL. The CDR3 has 16 residues. CDR3 in DNA: TGCGCCAGCAGCCAAGATCAGGGGGCGCGTCTCGGGGAGCTGTTTTTT. Its protein is CASSQDQGARLGELFF.

This clonotype turned up a few times. In nucleotides, the CDR3 is TGTGCCAGCAGGACCGGACTAGCGGGGGCGACAGATACGCAGTATTTT. Residues: CASRTGLAGATDTQYF. The chain is built from TRBV6-4 and TRBJ2-3; 13 bases match TRBD2. This CDR3 region has 16 residues. The germline gives CDR1 MRHNA, CDR2 SNTAGT. V lost 6 bases, J lost 3 bases, and 6 bases stayed unmatched.

This clonotype was recorded at least ten times. The gene calls are TRBV28 and TRBJ2-2, with D perhaps TRBD2 (5 bases). This CDR3 has 15 residues. V was clipped by 3 bases and J by 0 bases, with 8 bases between them. Germline CDR1 is MDHEN and CDR2 is SYDVKM. The CDR3, as DNA: TGTGCCAGCAGTTTCGGGGTGACGAACACCGGGGAGCTGTTTTTT. Protein: CASSFGVTNTGELFF.

This rearrangement joins TRBV28 to TRBJ2-7, with D unclear. The CDR3 sequence is 14 residues long. Trimming shortened V by 6 bases and J by 3 bases, and 15 bases separated the two germline ends. Germline V lookup: CDR1 MDHEN, CDR2 SYDVKM. The CDR3 bases are TGTGCCAGCAGGGATTTGACGGCTAACTACGAGCAGTACTTC. Its translation is CASRDLTANYEQYF.

This clonotype was seen ten or more times. The chain has TRBV10-3 and TRBJ1-5; no firm D call. The CDR3 length is 14 residues. Germline lookup yields CDR1 ENHRY and CDR2 SYGVKD. V was clipped by 8 bases and J by 3 bases, with 14 bases between them. The DNA for the CDR3 is TGTGCCATCGGGCGGGATACTCCCAATCAGCCCCAGCATTTT. Encoded protein: CAIGRDTPNQPQHF.

The sample holds many counts of this clonotype. The chain has TRBV7-9 and TRBJ2-7, with D perhaps being TRBD1 or TRBD2 (5 bases each). The CDR3 sequence is 12 residues long. Germline V gives CDR1 SEHNR, CDR2 FQNEAQ (reference sequence). V lost 3 bases, J lost 7 bases, and 10 bases lay in between. The CDR3 DNA reads as TGTGCCAGCAGCTTTTATGAGGGGGAGCAGTACTTC. Its translation is CASSFYEGEQYF.

This clonotype was seen repeatedly, ten times or more. The rearrangement joins TRBV27 to TRBJ1-1, with a weak D call TRBD1 (5 bases). V gave up 6 bases and J gave up 6 bases, with 14 bases separating them. Germline V gene lookup returns CDR1 MNHEY and CDR2 SMNVEV (reference sequence). This CDR3 region has 13 residues. The DNA of the CDR3 is TGTGCCAGCAGGGACATCGACGTCGCTGAAGCTTTCTTT. It codes for CASRDIDVAEAFF.

This clonotype was observed at least ten times. The genes are TRBV5-1 and TRBJ2-7, with 7 bases matching TRBD1. The J segment lost 5 bases and the V segment lost 4 bases, leaving 9 bases of the junction unmatched. The CDR3 runs 14 residues. CDR1 SGHRS and CDR2 YFSETQ come from the germline V gene. This CDR3 reads CASSQVPTGDEQYF. The DNA of the CDR3 is TGCGCCAGCAGCCAGGTACCTACAGGGGACGAGCAGTACTTC. The variable domain in full, with the rest retrieved from reference TRBV5-1 and TRBJ2-7, is KAGVTQTPRYLIKTRGQQVTLSCSPISGHRSVSWYQQTPGQGLQFLFEYFSETQRNKGNFPGRFSGRQFSNSRSEMNVSTLELGDSALYLCASSQVPTGDEQYFGPGTRLTVT.

This chain joins TRBV6-5 and TRBJ2-3; D possibly matches TRBD1 or TRBD2 (5 bases each). Trimming shortened V by 2 bases and J by 10 bases, and 16 bases separated the two germline ends. Per germline, CDR1 MNHEY and CDR2 SVGAGI. The CDR3 length is 14 residues. CDR3 nucleotide sequence: TGTGCCAGCAGTTACCGTCGGGACGCCATGCCGCAGTATTTT. It yields the protein CASSYRRDAMPQYF.